Below are 21 T cell receptor beta chains sequenced from a single sample in a study of radiotherapy plus CTLA-4 blockade in lung cancer. Using immunoSEQ multiplex PCR, the repertoire was profiled, and TCRdb retains in-frame clones only, with some absent. The sample has roughly 100,000 clones, about 84% seen once. This specimen was peripheral blood, taken from a patient treated with radiotherapy plus ipilimumab. These receptors were taken from a human donor with non-small cell lung cancer that progressed on radiotherapy plus ipilimumab. Some clones in this sample may be carry-over from other donors' samples.

Points on this clone: Sequence at one end of the junction differs from germline and may be a read error. This rearrangement joins TRBV7-7 to TRBJ2-1; no firm D call. CDR3 length equals 13 residues. Germline values: CDR1 SSHAT, CDR2 FNYEAQ (reference sequence). Written as DNA, the CDR3 is TGTGCTAGCAGCTTATCCTCGTACAATGAGCAGTTCTTC. It codes for CASSLSSYNEQFF.

The chain has TRBV19 and TRBJ2-1; 7 nucleotides agree with TRBD2. Germline trimming cut 3 bases from V and 1 base from J; bases unmatched to any gene: 3. The CDR3 loop spans 15 amino acids. Germline assignment: CDR1 LNHDA and CDR2 SQIVND (reference sequence). The CDR3 DNA is TGTGCCAGTAGTATGCTAGCGGTGTCCTACAATGAGCAGTTCTTC. This codes for CASSMLAVSYNEQFF.

The chain couples TRBV14 to TRBJ2-1, with a tentative D call TRBD2 (6 bases). The germline gives CDR1 SGHDN, CDR2 FVKESK. Trimming stripped 4 bases from V and 0 bases from J, with 19 bases between. The CDR3 consists of 18 residues. The CDR3 DNA sequence: TGTGCCAGCAGCCCGGGTCTAGCGACTCTTAGCTCCTACAATGAGCAGTTCTTC. It encodes CASSPGLATLSSYNEQFF. Full variable domain (rest looked up from reference TRBV14 and TRBJ2-1): EAGVTQFPSHSVIEKGQTVTLRCDPISGHDNLYWYRRVMGKEIKFLLHFVKESKQDESGMPNNRFLAERTGGTYSTLKVQPAELEDSGVYFCASSPGLATLSSYNEQFFGPGTRLTVL.

This clone is a singleton in its sample. This chain links TRBV11-3 with TRBJ2-1, with a weak D call TRBD2 (6 bases). In germline, CDR1 is SGHNT, CDR2 YENEEA. The V end lost 5 bases, the J end lost 4 bases, and 15 bases lay between the germline ends. The CDR3 loop spans 15 amino acids. CDR3 nucleotide sequence: TGTGCCAGCAGCCCCAGGGCGGGATCTTACAATGAGCAGTTCTTC. Translating it yields CASSPRAGSYNEQFF.

About this clone: Compared with germline, one end of the junction differs, possibly owing to a read error. The chain joins TRBV19 to TRBJ1-1; tentatively, D is TRBD1 (5 bases). Germline CDR1 LNHDA, CDR2 SQIVND (reference sequence). This CDR3 contains 13 residues. The CDR3 DNA sequence: TGTGCCAGTAGTATAAATGGGTTGGGACCAAACCATTTT. It codes for CASSINGLGPNHF.

The chain combines TRBV4-2 with TRBJ2-6; TRBD2 aligns across 7 bases. This CDR3 is 17 amino acids long. Germline CDR1 LGHNA, CDR2 YNFKEQ. The ends lost 0 bases at V and 0 bases at J; junction bases unmatched: 2. CDR3 region: CASSQDGGSSGANVLTF. In DNA form, the CDR3 reads TGTGCCAGCAGCCAAGACGGGGGGAGCTCTGGGGCCAACGTCCTGACTTTC.

The chain has TRBV5-5 and TRBJ2-2, with 8 bases aligning to TRBD1. The J segment lost 8 bases and the V segment lost 4 bases, leaving 10 bases of the junction unmatched. Per the germline V gene, CDR1 is SGHKS and CDR2 is YYEKEE (reference sequence). The CDR3 runs to 15 residues. Here the CDR3 reads CASSPPSRGLGELFF. The CDR3 nucleotides read TGTGCCAGCAGCCCTCCGAGCAGGGGGCTGGGGGAGCTGTTTTTT.

The rearrangement joins TRBV7-8 to TRBJ1-1; D is uncertain. The V gene's germline CDR1 is SGHVS and CDR2 FQNEAQ. This CDR3 region has 13 residues. Trimming took off 3 bases at V and 3 bases at J, with 8 bases between the two ends. The CDR3 region has the DNA TGTGCCAGCAGCTTTGTCCAGGACACTGAAGCTTTCTTT. This encodes CASSFVQDTEAFF.

The chain carries TRBV4-2 and TRBJ2-6, with 8 positions matching TRBD2. Trimming took 8 bases from V and 7 from J; bases not matched to a gene: 10. The length of the CDR3 is 15 residues. Per the germline V gene, CDR1 is LGHNA and CDR2 is YNFKEQ. CDR3 in amino acids: CASARGGEGANVLTF. The DNA of the CDR3 is TGTGCCAGCGCCCGGGGGGGGGAAGGTGCCAACGTCCTGACTTTC.

The chain employs TRBV7-3 and TRBJ2-1, with 12 bases identical to TRBD2. V shed 4 bases and J 9 bases; nucleotides not matched to a gene: 10. The CDR3 has 16 amino acids. From germline, CDR1 is SGHTA and CDR2 FQGTGA. This CDR3 is CASSYGLAGRWGEQFF. The CDR3 nucleotides are TGTGCCAGCAGCTACGGACTAGCGGGGCGATGGGGTGAGCAGTTCTTC.

J is TRBJ1-2 and V is TRBV28; D is perhaps TRBD1 (5 bases). V was cut by 0 bases and J by 4 bases, with 9 bases left in between. The CDR3 totals 14 residues. Germline assignment: CDR1 MDHEN and CDR2 SYDVKM. The CDR3 sequence is CASSLWQGLYGYTF. The CDR3 nucleotides read TGTGCCAGCAGTTTATGGCAGGGACTCTATGGCTACACCTTC.

V gene TRBV6-6 combines with J gene TRBJ2-3; maybe TRBD1 (5 bases). Between the trimmed V and J ends, which lost 6 bases and 0 bases, there was a span of 10 bases. This CDR3 has 14 residues. CDR1 MNHNY and CDR2 SVGAGI come from the germline V gene (reference sequence). CDR3: CASRLRVSTDTQYF. CDR3 nucleotide sequence: TGTGCCAGCAGACTCAGGGTGAGCACAGATACGCAGTATTTT.

The J gene is TRBJ2-7, the V gene TRBV14; 7 nucleotides line up with TRBD1. The CDR3 has 15 residues. V was pared by 4 bases and J by 0 bases, with 6 bases of the junction left unmatched. Per the germline V gene, CDR1 is SGHDN and CDR2 is FVKESK. The CDR3 DNA is TGTGCCAGCAGCCGGGACAGAGTAAACTCCTACGAGCAGTACTTC. The encoded protein is CASSRDRVNSYEQYF.

The rearrangement joins TRBV29-1 to TRBJ2-7; tentatively, D is TRBD1 (5 bases). V lost 2 bases, J lost 6 bases, and 14 bases lay in between. Germline lookup yields CDR1 SQVTM and CDR2 ANQGSEA. This CDR3 region has 13 residues. The CDR3 spells CSVEKDTFAEQYF. The CDR3, as DNA: TGCAGCGTTGAAAAGGACACCTTCGCCGAGCAGTACTTC.

The chain combines TRBV5-1 with TRBJ1-5, with TRBD1 matching 7 bases. The germline V gene has CDR1 SGHRS and CDR2 YFSETQ. The CDR3 has 15 amino acids. V shed 1 base and J 5 bases; nucleotides not matched to a gene: 6. CDR3 in DNA: TGCGCCAGCAGCTTGTCGGCAGGGGGGGATCAGCCCCAGCATTTT. It is translated as CASSLSAGGDQPQHF.

CDR3 in amino acids: CSDGQRETQYF. The CDR3 DNA follows: TGCAGTGATGGCCAAAGAGAGACCCAGTACTTC. The V and J genes are TRBV20-1 and TRBJ2-5; D remains unclear. Germline CDR1 and CDR2: DFQATT and SNEGSKA (reference sequence). The V end was cut by 7 bases, the J end by 4 bases, with 10 bases between. The CDR3 sequence is 11 residues long.

This clone appeared a single time. Here the CDR3 DNA reads TGTGCCTGGGAGCCCGGGACTCAAAATGAAAAACTGTTTTTT. As protein: CAWEPGTQNEKLFF. This chain links TRBV30 with TRBJ1-4, with a possible D match to TRBD1 (5 bases). Trimming took 5 bases from V and 5 from J, leaving 15 bases between them. CDR3 length equals 14 residues. The germline gives CDR1 GTSNPN, CDR2 SVGIG (reference sequence).

As to this clone: The junction does not match germline at one end; this may be a read error. The sample carries other DNA sequences with the same CDR3. The chain employs TRBV7-8 and TRBJ1-1; no definite D call. The CDR3 is made up of 13 amino acids. Germline values: CDR1 SGHVS, CDR2 FQNEAQ. The CDR3 region is CASSLDFGLEAFF. CDR3 sequence (DNA): TGTGCCAGCAGCTTAGATTTTGGACTTGAAGCTTTTTTT. Using reference TRBV7-8 and TRBJ1-1 for the parts outside the CDR3, the full variable domain is GAGVSQSPRYKVAKRGQDVALRCDPISGHVSLFWYQQALGQGPEFLTYFQNEAQLDKSGLPSDRFFAERPEGSVSTLKIQRTQQEDSAVYLCASSLDFGLEAFFGQGTRLTVV.

In this sample, this clone turned up a few times. The chain has TRBV9 and TRBJ1-4, with TRBD1 identical over 8 bases. V was clipped by 4 bases and J by 11 bases; unmatched bases: 10. This CDR3 is built from 14 residues. In germline, CDR1 is SGDLS, CDR2 YYNGEE. In nucleotides, the CDR3 is TGTGCCAGCAGCTTTGGACAGGGACTCGGCAAACTGTTTTTT. Translation gives CASSFGQGLGKLFF.

CDR3 region: CASSQAWDRDRTTNEKLFF. CDR3 nucleotides: TGCGCCAGCAGCCAAGCCTGGGACAGGGACCGAACAACTAATGAAAAACTGTTTTTT. The V gene is TRBV4-3, the J gene TRBJ1-4; 9 nucleotides agree with TRBD1. This CDR3 is built from 19 residues. Germline V lookup: CDR1 LGHNA, CDR2 YSLEER. Trimming took 1 base from V and 0 from J; bases not matched to a gene: 9.

This clone was observed once. The chain joins TRBV4-2 to TRBJ1-1; D gene uncertain. Between the trimmed V and J ends, which lost 2 bases and 4 bases, there was a span of 14 bases. Per the germline V gene, CDR1 is LGHNA and CDR2 is YNFKEQ. The CDR3 covers 15 residues. The CDR3 protein is CASSQTRRVATEAFF. The CDR3 bases are TGTGCCAGCAGCCAAACCCGGAGGGTGGCCACTGAAGCTTTCTTT.